The TCR beta chain described here comes from a study of shared T cell receptors in the human thymus. The table came from immunoSEQ multiplex PCR; TCRdb's copy has only in-frame clones and leaves some out. Among 500,000 to 850,000 clones listed, roughly 86% were seen once. V shed 4 bases, J shed 0 bases, and the junction held 3 bases outside the gene matches. This CDR3 is 15 amino acids long. Looked up from germline, CDR1 is SGHDT and CDR2 is YYEEEE. This same sample was also taken into another study, of human thymus T cells. According to that study: The donors were infants in Finland with congenital heart defects, otherwise immunologically healthy. Resections that were taken during corrective heart surgery supplied the thymus tissue. Gene usage for V and J segments appeared biased in thymic and blood repertoires.

The source of this sequence is a boy younger than two with a congenital heart defect. The rearrangement joins TRBV5-6 to TRBJ2-1; TRBD1 agrees at 8 bases. Sequencing was carried out using thymocytes. This chain's CDR3 is CASSRDRGSYNEQFF. In nucleotides, the CDR3 is TGTGCCAGCAGCAGAGACAGGGGCTCCTACAATGAGCAGTTCTTC. The full variable domain, with the rest looked up from reference TRBV5-6 and TRBJ2-1, is DAGVTQSPTHLIKTRGQQVTLRCSPKSGHDTVSWYQQALGQGPQFIFQYYEEEERQRGNFPDRFSGHQFPNYSSELNVNALLLGDSALYLCASSRDRGSYNEQFFGPGTRLTVL.